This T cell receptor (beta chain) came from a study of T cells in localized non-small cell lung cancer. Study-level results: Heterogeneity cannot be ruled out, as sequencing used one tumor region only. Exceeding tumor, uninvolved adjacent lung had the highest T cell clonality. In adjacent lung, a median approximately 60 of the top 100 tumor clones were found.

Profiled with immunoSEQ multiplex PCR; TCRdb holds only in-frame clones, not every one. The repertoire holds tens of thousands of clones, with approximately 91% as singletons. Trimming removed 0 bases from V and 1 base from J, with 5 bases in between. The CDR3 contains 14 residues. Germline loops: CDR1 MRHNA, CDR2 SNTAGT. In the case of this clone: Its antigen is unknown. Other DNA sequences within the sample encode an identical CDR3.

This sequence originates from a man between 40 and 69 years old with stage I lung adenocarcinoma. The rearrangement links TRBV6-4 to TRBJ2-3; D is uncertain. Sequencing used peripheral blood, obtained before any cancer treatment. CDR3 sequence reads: CASSDSPGTDTQYF. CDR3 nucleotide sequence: TGTGCCAGCAGTGACTCGCCAGGCACAGATACGCAGTATTTT.